The rows below give T cell receptor beta chains drawn from one sample of a study of identical twins. Each CDR3 protein gets one entry after TCRdb re-called the 5' RACE reads with MiXCR. The table includes about 500,000 distinct CDR3 sequences, roughly an eighth detected once. These data also formed part of another study, on yellow fever vaccine responses in identical twins.

Sequencing was performed on CD4+ T cells sorted from blood. These receptors were obtained from a young woman in good health. Each CDR3 is given with its conserved first and last residue. Each record gives: V gene, J gene, clone size, D gene, CDR3 DNA, CDR3 protein. D genes are given only for firm matches. Clone size is given for some rows only: seen once, a few or many times, or a class if the clone is expanded.

>TRBV12-3/TRBV12-4|TRBJ2-1|many|TRBD1
TGTGCCAGCAGCGTCGGGACAGGGGCCTACAATGAGCAGTTCTTC
CASSVGTGAYNEQFF
>TRBV5-1|TRBJ2-2|few|NA
TGCGCCAGCAGCCCGGCGGTCGGATACACCGGGGAGCTGTTTTTT
CASSPAVGYTGELFF
>TRBV3-1|TRBJ2-2|NA|NA
TGTGCCAGCAGGATGATGAGGGGGGTGAACACCGGGGAGCTGTTTTTT
CASRMMRGVNTGELFF
>TRBV30|TRBJ1-5|NA|TRBD1
TGTGCCTGGAGTGTATGGGGTCAGGGGGGAAGCAATCAGCCCCAGCATTTT
CAWSVWGQGGSNQPQHF
>TRBV4-2|TRBJ2-1|many|NA
TGTGCCAGCAGCCAAGAAAGAGGCGGAACAGACAATGAGCAGTTCTTC
CASSQERGGTDNEQFF
>TRBV10-3|TRBJ2-5|many|TRBD2
TGTGCCTCGAGGCCTAGCGGGGGGCAAGAGACCCAGTACTTC
CASRPSGGQETQYF
>TRBV19|TRBJ1-5|few|NA
TGTGCCAGTAGTAACGGTGTGGGCAATCAGCCCCAGCATTTT
CASSNGVGNQPQHF
>TRBV20-1|TRBJ2-7|NA|TRBD1
TGCAGTGCTAGAGATCCGGCAGGGGGCTACGAGCAGTACTTC
CSARDPAGGYEQYF
>TRBV7-9|TRBJ1-4|few|TRBD1
TGTGCCAGCAGCATATCGGGACAGGGTTATGAAAAACTGTTTTTT
CASSISGQGYEKLFF
>TRBV24-1|TRBJ2-5|many|TRBD1
TGTGCCACCAGTGATCACGGACAGGGGGCAGAGACCCAGTACTTC
CATSDHGQGAETQYF
>TRBV20-1|TRBJ2-1|NA|TRBD1
TGCAGTGCTAGCCGGACAGGGGCTTTCTCTCCTCAGTTCTTC
CSASRTGAFSPQFF
>TRBV12-3/TRBV12-4|TRBJ1-6|NA|NA
TGTGCCAGCAGTACCGGACTGGAATATAATTCACCCCTCCACTTT
CASSTGLEYNSPLHF
>TRBV12-3/TRBV12-4|TRBJ2-2|many|NA
TGTGCCAGCATCGGCGCGAGGGGACCCGGCTTTAACGGGGAGCTGTTTTTT
CASIGARGPGFNGELFF
>TRBV12-3/TRBV12-4|TRBJ2-1|NA|NA
TGTGCCAGCAAAGAACAGGGTCCCCCCCTCGAGCAGTTCTTC
CASKEQGPPLEQFF
>TRBV14|TRBJ2-1|NA|TRBD2
TGTGCCAGCCGTAGGGCGGGGGGATTCTCCTACAATGAGCAGTTCTTC
CASRRAGGFSYNEQFF
>TRBV7-9|TRBJ2-7|few|NA
TGTGCCAGCAGCTTTTCCCAGGGTGCGGACGAGCAGTACTTC
CASSFSQGADEQYF
>TRBV28|TRBJ2-4|NA|NA
TGTGCCAGCAGATTAAACGCCAAAAACATTCAGTACTTC
CASRLNAKNIQYF
>TRBV5-1|TRBJ2-1|few|TRBD1
TGCGCCAGCAGCCCCGCCGAGACAGGGAGCAATGAGCAGTTCTTC
CASSPAETGSNEQFF
>TRBV27|TRBJ2-6|few|NA
TGTGCCACTGGCCGGGACTCTGGGGCCAACGTCCTGACTTTC
CATGRDSGANVLTF
>TRBV7-2|TRBJ2-5|many|NA
TGTGCCAGCAGCTTAGAGCGGTACGTGTGGACCCAGTACTTC
CASSLERYVWTQYF
>TRBV6-1|TRBJ2-3|many|TRBD2
TGTGCCAGCAGTCTGACTAGCGGGAGGTCAGATACGCAGTATTTT
CASSLTSGRSDTQYF
>TRBV4-1|TRBJ2-3|NA|TRBD2
TGCGCCAGCAGCCAAGCTCCACTAGCGGGGAGCACAGATACGCAGTATTTT
CASSQAPLAGSTDTQYF
>TRBV6-1|TRBJ2-7|NA|NA
TGTGCCAGCAGTACCGCGGGGGCTCTCAACGTGGGTGAGCAGTACTTC
CASSTAGALNVGEQYF
>TRBV7-9|TRBJ2-5|NA|TRBD2
TGTGCCAGCAGCTTCGGGGTAGCGGGGCTCCAAGAGACCCAGTACTTC
CASSFGVAGLQETQYF
>TRBV9|TRBJ2-3|few|TRBD2
TGTGCCAGCAGCGTAGAAGCGGGGGGGCCTATTCGGACAGATACGCAGTATTTT
CASSVEAGGPIRTDTQYF
>TRBV28|TRBJ2-5|few|NA
TGTGCCAGCAGTTTTCTAGGACAAGGGACTTTCCGAGAGACCCAGTACTTC
CASSFLGQGTFRETQYF
>TRBV28|TRBJ2-7|NA|NA
TGTGCCAGCACTTTCCGGACAGTTCCAGGGCAGTACTTC
CASTFRTVPGQYF
>TRBV5-1|TRBJ2-2|few|NA
TGCGCCAGCAGCTTGAACCATCAGGGCACCACTCGCCGCACCGGGGAGCTGTTTTTT
CASSLNHQGTTRRTGELFF
>TRBV7-2|TRBJ2-7|NA|TRBD2
TGTGCCAGCAGCTTAGGGGCGGGAGGACCTCTCGAGCAGTACTTC
CASSLGAGGPLEQYF
>TRBV28|TRBJ2-6|many|NA
TGTGCCAGCAGACCCCCCATGATGACCAACGTCCTGACTTTC
CASRPPMMTNVLTF
>TRBV6-2/TRBV6-3|TRBJ1-5|NA|TRBD1
TGTGCCAGCAGTTCCCGGGACAGGGGGGACAATCAGCCCCAGCATTTT
CASSSRDRGDNQPQHF
>TRBV6-5|TRBJ2-1|few|NA
TGTGCCAGCAGTTACTTCCTAGCTTCAAACAATGAGCAGTTCTTC
CASSYFLASNNEQFF
>TRBV5-6|TRBJ2-7|NA|TRBD1
TGTGCCAGCAGCTCAAGGGACAGGGACGAGCAGTACTTC
CASSSRDRDEQYF
>TRBV6-1|TRBJ2-3|few|TRBD2
TGTGCCAGCAGGCCCCGCGGCGGGGGGGTCACAGATACGCAGTATTTT
CASRPRGGGVTDTQYF
>TRBV6-5|TRBJ2-1|NA|NA
TGTGCCAGCAGTTACGGGATAGGAGGTGAGCAGTTCTTC
CASSYGIGGEQFF